A selection of T cell receptor beta chains follows, all from one sample in a study of blood T cell repertoires in COVID-19. The repertoire was sequenced with immunoSEQ multiplex PCR; TCRdb's copy has only in-frame clones and lacks some. The profile shows more than 300,000 clones, approximately 89% of them singletons. Sequencing input: PBMCs or T cells enriched from blood (not recorded which). All receptors derive from a woman aged 25 to 39 who had recovered from COVID-19. Both conserved end residues are part of each CDR3. A D gene is named only where the DNA matches it firmly. Expanded clones get a size class; other rows say once, few or many, or leave the size out.

V,J,size,D,CDR3,DNA
TRBV29-1,TRBJ2-3,.,TRBD2,CSVDHSGRAKDTQYF,TGCAGCGTTGACCATAGCGGGAGGGCCAAAGATACGCAGTATTTT
TRBV5-1,TRBJ1-1,.,TRBD1,CASSTGQVSTEAFF,TGCGCCAGCAGCACCGGACAGGTGTCCACTGAAGCTTTCTTT
TRBV12-5,TRBJ2-3,.,.,CASGLGLSTDTQYF,TGTGCTAGTGGTTTGGGACTCAGCACAGATACGCAGTATTTT
TRBV27,TRBJ1-4,.,TRBD1,CASHRGTGLNEKLFF,TGTGCCAGCCATAGGGGGACAGGGCTTAATGAAAAACTGTTTTTT
TRBV6-5,TRBJ1-5,.,.,CASSYLGAGSGQPQHF,TGTGCCAGCAGTTACTTGGGGGCAGGGAGTGGCCAGCCCCAGCATTTT
TRBV5-1,TRBJ1-4,.,.,CASSLTGATNEKLFF,TGCGCCAGCAGCTTGACAGGTGCAACTAATGAAAAACTGTTTTTT
TRBV14,TRBJ2-1,.,.,CASSQGARTFLYNEQFF,TGTGCCAGCAGCCAAGGGGCCCGAACGTTTCTCTACAATGAGCAGTTCTTC
TRBV9,TRBJ1-2,.,TRBD1,CASSLRTGVGYGYTF,TGTGCCAGCAGCTTACGAACAGGGGTTGGCTATGGCTACACCTTC
TRBV7-8,TRBJ2-7,.,.,CASSLFAEPLYEQYF,TGTGCCAGCAGCTTATTTGCGGAACCCCTCTACGAGCAGTACTTC
TRBV10-3,TRBJ1-1,.,.,CAISKIQGPNTEAFF,TGTGCCATCAGTAAAATACAGGGCCCTAACACTGAAGCTTTCTTT
TRBV19,TRBJ2-1,.,TRBD2,CASSMGGRSYNEQFF,TGTGCCAGTAGTATGGGAGGGAGGTCCTACAATGAGCAGTTCTTC
TRBV2,TRBJ1-6,.,.,CASSSTGYYNSPLHF,TGTGCCAGCAGTTCAACAGGATACTATAATTCACCCCTCCACTTT
TRBV9,TRBJ1-1,.,TRBD1,CASSEGDRRQAFF,TGTGCCAGCAGCGAGGGGGACAGGCGGCAAGCTTTCTTT
TRBV6-5,TRBJ2-3,.,.,CASSYSNYRDTQYF,TGTGCCAGCAGTTACTCGAACTATAGAGATACGCAGTATTTT
TRBV7-6,TRBJ2-5,.,TRBD2,CASSFTAGVAETQYF,TGTGCCAGCAGCTTTACCGCGGGAGTCGCAGAGACCCAGTACTTC
TRBV6-5,TRBJ2-7,.,TRBD1,CASSKSGTDYEQYF,TGTGCCAGCAGCAAATCCGGGACAGACTACGAGCAGTACTTC
TRBV19,TRBJ2-7,.,.,CASSLTPTDPYEQYF,TGTGCCAGTAGTCTCACCCCGACAGATCCCTACGAGCAGTACTTC
TRBV4-2,TRBJ2-5,.,TRBD2,CASSRGAGDRARETQYF,TGTGCCAGCAGCCGGGGAGCGGGAGACCGGGCTCGAGAGACCCAGTACTTC
TRBV6-5,TRBJ1-2,.,.,CASSYGAGMDYGYTF,TGTGCCAGCAGTTATGGTGCAGGAATGGACTATGGCTACACCTTC
TRBV9,TRBJ1-2,once,TRBD1,CASSGDRGLNGYTF,TGTGCCAGCAGCGGAGACAGGGGGCTCAATGGCTACACCTTC
TRBV6-5,TRBJ2-7,.,.,CASSSVLAQSSYEQYF,TGTGCCAGCAGTTCCGTGCTAGCACAGAGCTCCTACGAGCAGTACTTC
TRBV19,TRBJ2-7,.,.,CASSSSYEQYF,TGTGCCAGTAGTAGCAGTTACGAGCAGTACTTC
TRBV7-8,TRBJ2-7,.,TRBD2,CASSSKRSGLVHYEQYF,TGTGCCAGCAGCTCAAAGCGGTCGGGACTAGTCCACTACGAGCAGTACTTC
TRBV5-4,TRBJ1-2,.,TRBD1,CASSYDRVTGYTF,TGTGCCAGCAGCTATGACAGGGTTACTGGCTACACCTTC
TRBV23-1,TRBJ1-1,once,TRBD1,CASSQKMHRGGHTEAFF,TGCGCCAGCAGTCAGAAAATGCACAGGGGTGGTCACACTGAAGCTTTCTTT
TRBV5-6,TRBJ1-5,.,.,CASSLGSQPQHF,TGTGCCAGCAGCTTGGGTTCACAGCCCCAGCATTTT
TRBV6-5,TRBJ1-1,.,.,CASSYTQGPTEAFF,TGTGCCAGCAGTTACACGCAGGGGCCCACTGAAGCTTTCTTT
TRBV30,TRBJ2-7,once,.,CAWRPGLFGGEQYF,TGTGCCTGGAGACCTGGTTTATTTGGAGGAGAGCAGTACTTC
TRBV6-4,TRBJ2-2,.,.,CASSPTHTGELFF,TGTGCCAGCAGCCCTACCCACACCGGGGAGCTGTTTTTT
TRBV10-3,TRBJ1-3,once,TRBD1,CAISLTGSNGNTIYF,TGTGCCATCAGTCTGACAGGGTCGAACGGAAACACCATATATTTT
TRBV19,TRBJ1-6,.,TRBD1,CASSIGTASLNSPLHF,TGTGCCAGTAGTATCGGGACAGCCTCTTTGAATTCACCCCTCCACTTT
TRBV28,TRBJ1-2,.,.,CASSSPGQPKGYTF,TGTGCCAGCAGTTCCCCGGGACAACCCAAGGGCTACACCTTC
TRBV3-1/TRBV3-2,TRBJ2-7,.,.,CASSQGGLLYEQYF,TGTGCCAGCAGCCAAGGGGGCTTGTTGTACGAGCAGTACTTC
TRBV6-4,TRBJ2-1,.,TRBD1,CASSDIDRGSYNEQFF,TGTGCCAGCAGTGACATCGACAGGGGCTCCTACAATGAGCAGTTCTTC
TRBV4-1,TRBJ1-5,.,.,CASSQQSNQPQHF,TGCGCCAGCAGCCAACAGAGCAATCAGCCCCAGCATTTT
TRBV18,TRBJ1-1,.,.,CASSPPGGRAFF,TGTGCCAGCTCACCACCGGGAGGGAGAGCTTTCTTT
TRBV25-1,TRBJ1-2,.,TRBD1,CASTGTGSGYTF,TGTGCCAGCACCGGGACAGGGTCCGGCTACACCTTC
TRBV3-1/TRBV3-2,TRBJ1-4,.,.,CASSQDTGVNEKLFF,TGTGCCAGCAGCCAAGATACAGGAGTGAATGAAAAACTGTTTTTT
TRBV6-5,TRBJ1-1,once,.,CASRFYRATEAFF,TGTGCCAGCCGATTCTACAGGGCAACTGAAGCTTTCTTT
TRBV5-6,TRBJ2-5,.,.,CASSLGTGGGQTQYF,TGTGCCAGCAGCTTAGGAACGGGGGGCGGACAAACCCAGTACTTC
TRBV7-8,TRBJ1-2,.,.,CASSPRTGYTF,TGTGCCAGCAGCCCACGGACAGGCTACACCTTC
TRBV27,TRBJ1-3,.,.,CASSLSPDRFSGNTIYF,TGTGCCAGCAGTTTAAGTCCAGACAGATTCTCTGGAAACACCATATATTTT
TRBV15,TRBJ2-5,.,.,CATSGSEMETQYF,TGTGCCACCAGCGGGAGTGAAATGGAGACCCAGTACTTC
TRBV6-5,TRBJ1-5,once,TRBD1,CASSYSGQRNQPQHF,TGTGCCAGCAGTTACTCGGGACAGCGCAATCAGCCCCAGCATTTT
TRBV29-1,TRBJ2-2,.,TRBD2,CSVAAIAGHTGELFF,TGCAGCGTCGCCGCAATAGCGGGACACACCGGGGAGCTGTTTTTT
TRBV10-3,TRBJ2-1,.,TRBD2,CAVVPAGGPIYNEQFF,TGTGCCGTCGTCCCAGCGGGGGGACCTATTTACAATGAGCAGTTCTTC
TRBV4-3,TRBJ1-6,.,.,CASSQNIPGNGSPLHF,TGCGCCAGCAGCCAAAATATTCCAGGCAATGGTTCACCCCTCCACTTT
TRBV10-3,TRBJ2-4,.,TRBD2,CAIRPGLDTNIQYF,TGTGCCATCAGACCAGGACTAGATACAAACATTCAGTACTTC
TRBV2,TRBJ2-3,.,TRBD2,CASNKRGVTDTQYF,TGTGCCAGCAACAAGCGGGGGGTCACAGATACGCAGTATTTT
TRBV4-2,TRBJ2-3,once,.,CASSQESRGYAGGTDTQYF,TGTGCCAGCAGCCAAGAATCGAGGGGCTACGCAGGGGGCACAGATACGCAGTATTTT
TRBV19,TRBJ2-5,.,.,CASSISQVQETQYF,TGTGCCAGTAGTATTTCGCAGGTCCAAGAGACCCAGTACTTC
TRBV6-2/TRBV6-3,TRBJ2-1,.,TRBD2,CASSYRTSGRASEQFF,TGTGCCAGCAGTTACCGTACTAGCGGGAGGGCCTCTGAGCAGTTCTTC
TRBV6-5,TRBJ1-4,.,.,CASTTGGEKLFF,TGTGCCAGCACGACAGGCGGTGAAAAACTGTTTTTT
TRBV19,TRBJ1-2,.,.,CASSFRGGGYTF,TGTGCCAGTAGTTTCAGGGGTGGAGGCTACACCTTC